This TCR beta chain derives from a study of shared clonotypes between healthy human individuals. Profiling relied on immunoSEQ multiplex PCR, and the TCRdb table lists in-frame clones only, not all of them. This table holds about 680,000 clones, around 90% found once. Terminally differentiated effector memory CD45RA+ cells were excluded by CCR7 positive selection of CD45RO-negative cells. The donors were all Caucasian adults (living in Nashville, Tennessee). As concerns this clone: What it recognizes is unknown.

CDR3 size: 15 residues. Germline CDR1 and CDR2: LGHNA and YNFKEQ. Deletions cut 1 base from V and 5 bases from J, with 12 bases between. Findings of the study overall: A reduction in generation probabilities was seen for non-shared clonotypes relative to those shared by all four donors.

This sequence originates from a man aged 25-45 years in good health. The genes are TRBV4-2 and TRBJ2-1; a possible D gene is TRBD1 (5 bases). Sequenced input: naive CD8+ T cells sorted from blood. The CDR3 loop reads CASSQGQVGDNEQFF. CDR3 in DNA: TGTGCCAGCAGCCAAGGGCAGGTAGGGGACAATGAGCAGTTCTTC.